This TCR beta chain is drawn from a study of identical twins. CDR3 length: 16 residues. Study observations and caveats: Beta clonotypes that were abundant in cord blood contained fewer insertions, a pattern absent from memory repertoires. One should note that invariant MAIT and iNKT cells could partly confound zero-insertion analyses.

This clonotype was counted between two and nine times. No antigen is known for it. MiXCR was run by TCRdb on the 5' RACE reads, yielding one entry per CDR3 protein. The sample carries 690,000 or so distinct CDR3 sequences, under 9% recorded once. In addition, the sample was reused for a study of yellow fever vaccine responses in identical twins.

V gene TRBV21-1 combines with J gene TRBJ2-7; TRBD1 reflects the table's D call only, with no check against the DNA. TRBV21-1 is annotated as a pseudogene. The origin of this receptor is a woman between 18 and 29 years old in good health. Sequenced: PBMCs. The CDR3 nucleotides read TGTGCCAGCAGCTCCCGGGGCTTGGGACAGGGGAACGAGCAGTACTTC. Protein product: CASSSRGLGQGNEQYF.